The 19 T cell receptor beta chains presented below share a single source sample, sequenced in a study of blood T cell repertoires in COVID-19. Produced via immunoSEQ multiplex PCR; TCRdb's table is partial and in-frame only. The table records around 39,000 clones, 80% to 90% of them present only once. The sample was peripheral blood. The source of these receptors is a man aged 35 to 55 with active COVID-19.

This clone turned up a few times. V and J are TRBV7-9 and TRBJ1-4; 10 bases fit TRBD1. Germline CDR1 SEHNR, CDR2 FQNEAQ (reference sequence). CDR3 size: 14 residues. The V gene end was trimmed by 8 bases and the J gene end by 7 bases; junction bases not matched to a gene: 7. CDR3 nucleotide sequence: TGTGCCAGCGCACCGGGACAGGGGCGTGAAAAACTGTTTTTT. Protein sequence: CASAPGQGREKLFF.

This chain links TRBV3-1 (or the pseudogene TRBV3-2) with TRBJ2-2; D not resolved. Trimming stripped 0 bases from V and 10 bases from J, with 9 bases between. CDR1 is LGHDT and CDR2 is YNNKEL in the germline V gene (reference sequence). This CDR3 contains 13 residues. This CDR3 is CASSQDFFKELFF. DNA of the CDR3: TGTGCCAGCAGCCAAGACTTCTTTAAGGAGCTGTTTTTT.

The J gene is TRBJ1-2, the V gene TRBV10-3, with 7 bases matching TRBD1. V shed 6 bases and J 4 bases; nucleotides not matched to a gene: 5. Germline V gene data show CDR1 as ENHRY and CDR2 as SYGVKD. The CDR3 has 13 amino acids. CDR3 DNA sequence: TGTGCCATCAGGGGCCGGGACAGCTATGGCTACACCTTC. Translation gives CAIRGRDSYGYTF.

This clone has only one observation. V is TRBV7-9 and J is TRBJ2-1, with D tentatively TRBD1 (5 bases). Germline V lookup: CDR1 SEHNR, CDR2 FQNEAQ (reference sequence). V was trimmed by 3 bases and J by 7 bases, leaving 10 bases between them. The CDR3 contains 13 residues. The CDR3, as DNA: TGTGCCAGCAGCTTGGGGCAAGGGAATGAGCAGTTCTTC. It translates to CASSLGQGNEQFF.

This clone was seen a few times. The chain recombines TRBV19 with TRBJ2-1, with 7 bases fitting TRBD2. The CDR3 has 15 amino acids. Trimming removed 1 base from V and 7 bases from J; junction bases left unmatched: 7. Germline CDR1 reads LNHDA; CDR2 reads SQIVND (reference sequence). In DNA form, the CDR3 reads TGTGCCAGTAGTATAGGCGGGAGAGCTGAAAATGAGCAGTTCTTC. It encodes CASSIGGRAENEQFF.

This sequence joins TRBV5-5 and TRBJ2-1, with a possible D match to TRBD1 (6 bases). The germline V and J ends were trimmed by 0 bases and 9 bases, with 16 bases remaining between them. Germline CDR1 SGHKS, CDR2 YYEKEE (reference sequence). This CDR3 contains 15 residues. CDR3 in DNA: TGTGCCAGCAGCTTGGACAGGGATTGGGGTTTTGAGCAGTTCTTC. This codes for CASSLDRDWGFEQFF.

The V call is TRBV19, the J call TRBJ2-1; 10 bases match TRBD2. The CDR3 runs to 14 residues. Trimming cost V 2 bases and J 10 bases; bases outside gene matches: 5. Germline V gives CDR1 LNHDA, CDR2 SQIVND (reference sequence). CDR3 in amino acids: CASSILSSGREQFF. The CDR3 DNA reads TGTGCCAGTAGTATATTATCTAGCGGGAGAGAGCAGTTCTTC.

DNA for the CDR3: TGTGCCAGCAGCCAAGAATCTTGGGCCGCTAACTCGTGGGAGACCCAGTACTTC. Residues: CASSQESWAANSWETQYF. V usage is TRBV14 and J usage is TRBJ2-5; D not resolved. The CDR3 spans 18 residues. The germline V gene encodes CDR1 SGHDN and CDR2 FVKESK. V dropped 0 bases and J dropped 5 bases, with 22 bases sitting between them.

V is TRBV9 and J is TRBJ2-3; 8 nucleotides match TRBD1. The germline CDR1 and CDR2 sequences are SGDLS and YYNGEE. The J segment lost 3 bases and the V segment lost 4 bases, leaving 7 bases of the junction unmatched. The CDR3 is 15 residues long. The CDR3 region has the DNA TGTGCCAGCAGCCCATGGACAGGGTTGACAGATACGCAGTATTTT. Translating it yields CASSPWTGLTDTQYF. Full variable domain (outside the CDR3, taken from reference TRBV9 and TRBJ2-3): DSGVTQTPKHLITATGQRVTLRCSPRSGDLSVYWYQQSLDQGLQFLIQYYNGEERAKGNILERFSAQQFPDLHSELNLSSLELGDSALYFCASSPWTGLTDTQYFGPGTRLTVL.

The genes are TRBV6-5 and TRBJ1-5; TRBD1 might be the D (6 bases). Germline V gene lookup returns CDR1 MNHEY and CDR2 SVGAGI. Trimming shortened V by 4 bases and J by 0 bases, and 7 bases separated the two germline ends. This CDR3 is 14 amino acids long. CDR3 in amino acids: CASSLGASNQPQHF. In DNA form, the CDR3 reads TGTGCCAGCAGTTTGGGGGCTAGCAATCAGCCCCAGCATTTT.

J is TRBJ1-1 and V is TRBV12-5; 9 nucleotides align to TRBD1. Germline-derived CDR1 and CDR2 are LGHNT and FRNRAP. With 3 bases clipped from V and 8 bases from J, the junction kept 4 bases outside the gene matches. The CDR3 covers 13 residues. This chain's CDR3 is CASGLSGTGEAFF. The CDR3 nucleotides are TGTGCTAGTGGTTTATCCGGGACAGGGGAAGCTTTCTTT.

The chain couples TRBV19 to TRBJ1-1; the D gene is possibly TRBD1 (6 bases). V lost 5 bases, J lost 11 bases, and 18 bases lay in between. The CDR3 is made up of 13 amino acids. CDR1 is LNHDA and CDR2 is SQIVND in the germline V gene (reference sequence). The CDR3, as DNA: TGTGCCAGTAGTCCCCGCGGGGGGCTAGGTGCTTTCTTT. The encoded protein is CASSPRGGLGAFF.

J is TRBJ1-2 and V is TRBV19; no clear D gene. Deletions cut 2 bases from V and 6 bases from J, with 13 bases between. CDR1 is LNHDA, CDR2 SQIVND, per germline (reference sequence). The CDR3 extends over 14 amino acids. The DNA for the CDR3 is TGTGCCAGTAGTATATTCGGCACCGCGGATGGCTACACCTTC. Translating gives CASSIFGTADGYTF.

This clone showed up just once. The chain has TRBV27 and TRBJ2-1, with 9 bases that match TRBD2. CDR3 length: 15 residues. V lost 2 bases to trimming and J lost 7 bases; unmatched junction nucleotides: 6. Per germline, CDR1 MNHEY and CDR2 SMNVEV (reference sequence). The chain's CDR3 is CASSLIAGEENEQFF. CDR3 nucleotide sequence: TGTGCCAGCAGTTTAATAGCGGGAGAGGAGAATGAGCAGTTCTTC.

The rearrangement links TRBV27 to TRBJ2-7, with D maybe TRBD1 (5 bases). Germline lookup yields CDR1 MNHEY and CDR2 SMNVEV (reference sequence). This CDR3 comprises 12 residues. Trimming took 5 bases from V and 7 from J, leaving 12 bases between them. This CDR3 is CASSERNREQYF. CDR3 nucleotide sequence: TGTGCCAGCAGTGAGAGGAACAGGGAGCAGTACTTC.

The chain couples TRBV5-1 to TRBJ2-3, with TRBD2 matching 12 bases. Germline CDR1 reads SGHRS; CDR2 reads YFSETQ. Unmatched junction bases numbered 9, after V lost 4 bases and J lost 6 bases. This CDR3 has 16 amino acids. CDR3 sequence reads: CASSRYSGTSGDTQYF. In nucleotides, the CDR3 is TGCGCCAGCAGCAGATACTCCGGGACTAGCGGGGATACGCAGTATTTT.

The chain employs TRBV6-5 and TRBJ1-3; no firm D call. Deletions cut 2 bases from V and 0 bases from J, with 5 bases between. The CDR3 has 14 amino acids. The germline V gene has CDR1 MNHEY and CDR2 SVGAGI. The CDR3 sequence is CASSYEVSGNTIYF. The CDR3 bases are TGTGCCAGCAGTTACGAGGTCTCTGGAAACACCATATATTTT.

This clone was counted only a few times. This sequence joins TRBV11-1 and TRBJ2-2; D is unresolved. CDR1 and CDR2 (germline): SGHAT, FQDESV (reference sequence). Trimming removed 3 bases from V and 1 base from J, with 12 bases in between. The CDR3 contains 16 residues. The CDR3 protein is CASSFTRRGNTGELFF. The CDR3 bases are TGTGCCAGCAGCTTTACCCGGCGCGGGAACACCGGGGAGCTGTTTTTT.

CDR3 sequence: CASSLGGSFEAFF. The CDR3 bases are TGTGCCAGCAGTTTAGGAGGAAGCTTTGAAGCTTTCTTT. This rearrangement joins TRBV27 to TRBJ1-1, with D unresolved. Trimming removed 2 bases at V and 7 bases at J, with 11 bases between. Germline V gene sequence: CDR1 MNHEY, CDR2 SMNVEV (reference sequence). The length of the CDR3 is 13 residues.